Here is one TCR beta chain with its context. This clonotype showed up just a few times. Its antigen is not yet known. Base qualities are not provided; no much larger clone lies one nucleotide away. This sample was taken from a study of T-cell memory formation after mild COVID-19 (dated by TCRdb to about 2021). Study-level background: TCR sequence clusters from the two donors were found to be largely donor specific. In two donors, T-cell clones that expanded and contracted after mild COVID-19 were tracked by sequencing TCRalpha and TCRbeta repertoires over time. The cohort was made up of two young adult volunteers, one female and one male, who were previously healthy. The full study reports these points: SARS-CoV-2 specificity of the second-wave clones peaking on day 37 was not confirmed. Only a couple of mild cases were covered by the study, and larger cohorts that include severe cases with pre-infection samples were considered necessary. Some responding clones were detected in pre-infection memory, suggesting pre-existing cross-reactive memory T cells joined the SARS-CoV-2 response. Clones contracting from day 15 to 85 had balanced CD4/CD8 phenotypes, while a second wave expanding from day 15 to 37 was biased towards CD4+. Contracting CD4+ clones appeared mostly in the CM and EM memory subsets, whereas CD8+ clones were enriched in EMRA.

The germline V gene gives CDR1 as MGHRA and CDR2 as YSYEKL. Trimming at the junction amounts to 0 bases on V and 1 base on J, and the germline ends lie 10 bases apart. Taken from cysteine to valine, the CDR3 has 15 residues. Only the CDR3 part of the read is kept: 45 bases, read in frame from the first base. Ficoll-Paque density gradient centrifugation was the method used to isolate PBMCs. The sequencer listed for this sample is Illumina NovaSeq 6000. cDNA libraries for TCRalpha and TCRbeta were prepared by 5'RACE using constant-segment primers, with sample barcodes and unique molecular identifiers added. Trizol reagent was used to extract RNA from every sample. Libraries were amplified in two PCR steps, with a second sample barcode and Illumina TruSeq adapters added in the second step. Libraries were sequenced on an Illumina NovaSeq with 2 x 150 bp paired-end reads. Concerning the study's data processing: Reads were demultiplexed and collapsed into UMI-guided consensus sequences with migec v1.2.7. Using mixcr v2.1.11, UMI consensuses were aligned to TRA and TRB V and J templates and then assembled into clonotypes. Expanded or contracted clonotypes were those called significant by both edgeR and NoisET, with noise models trained on biological replicates. For edgeR calls, the thresholds were a false discovery rate-adjusted p below 0.01 and a log2 fold-change of 1. As an exploratory analysis of dynamics, max-normalized trajectories of the 1000 most abundant clonotypes were examined with PCA combined with hierarchical clustering. The CD4 or CD8 phenotype of responding clones was assigned using the separately sequenced CD4+ and CD8+ repertoires. TCRdb redid the processing of the public reads, applying fastp at Q25 and MiXCR, and retained in-frame beta chains. Identical CDR3 proteins give one entry, which carries the most common genes and DNA. The V and J calls shown here were made by TCRdb, not taken from the authors' results. The sample table contains a few hundred thousand distinct CDR3 sequences; only one count was recorded for about 17% of them. The ten biggest clones cover 20% to 25% of the sample.

Sequenced input: PBMCs or a T cell subset sorted from them (not recorded which). The chain joins TRBV4-1 to TRBJ2-7; the D region possibly corresponds to TRBD2 (6 bases align). The source of this sequence is a man aged 18 to 29 who had mild COVID-19 (a few samples of this study predate the infection). The sample titles of this study are shuffled in the database, so cell type and time point are left out; the donor was told from shared clones. The nucleotide sequence is TGCGCCAGCAGCCAAGATCTGGGGAGGTCCTACGAGCAGTACGTC. Its coded protein is CASSQDLGRSYEQYV.